This passage covers 27 T cell receptor beta chains from one sample sequenced in a study of blood T cell repertoires in COVID-19. The method was immunoSEQ multiplex PCR; TCRdb's version includes in-frame clones alone and lacks a portion of them. The table shows roughly 230,000 clones, with around 82% occurring only once. Input material: PBMCs or T cells enriched from blood (not recorded which). The receptors were gathered from a man in his forties or fifties who had recovered from COVID-19.

This clone was found a few times. V gene TRBV6-5 combines with J gene TRBJ2-7; 9 positions match TRBD1. Trimming cost V 6 bases and J 3 bases; bases outside gene matches: 6. This CDR3 is 14 amino acids long. CDR1 and CDR2 from the germline V gene are MNHEY and SVGAGI. CDR3 in DNA: TGTGCCAGCAGAACCGGGGACAGGGTCTACGAGCAGTACTTC. As protein: CASRTGDRVYEQYF.

V and J are TRBV2 and TRBJ2-3; D ambiguous. This CDR3 is 15 amino acids long. V lost 4 bases, J lost 2 bases, and 13 bases lay in between. Germline V lookup: CDR1 SNHLY, CDR2 FYNNEI. CDR3 loop: CASSGWSTPTDTQYF. The CDR3 DNA sequence: TGTGCCAGCAGTGGGTGGTCGACTCCCACAGATACGCAGTATTTT.

This clone is a singleton in its sample. The CDR3 loop reads CASSLSGRLEAFF. The CDR3 coding sequence is TGTGCCAGCAGCTTATCTGGCAGGTTGGAAGCTTTCTTT. V and J are TRBV7-9 and TRBJ1-1; no clear D. Trimming left V 2 bases short and J 8 bases short, with 12 bases between. This CDR3 has 13 residues. The germline CDR1 and CDR2 sequences are SEHNR and FQNEAQ (reference sequence).

The chain uses TRBV9 and TRBJ2-3, with 11 bases that match TRBD1. J gave up 2 bases and V 4 bases, and 6 bases lay outside the gene matches. The CDR3 totals 16 residues. The germline CDR1 and CDR2 sequences are SGDLS and YYNGEE. The CDR3 protein is CASSPGTGGDTDTQYF. The DNA of the CDR3 is TGTGCCAGCAGCCCGGGGACAGGGGGTGACACAGATACGCAGTATTTT.

CDR3 loop: CASTPVPNGGQPQHF. CDR3 nucleotides: TGTGCCAGTACCCCCGTCCCCAACGGAGGTCAGCCCCAGCATTTT. V is TRBV19 and J is TRBJ1-5; D is uncertain. Trimming cost V 7 bases and J 6 bases, with 19 bases left between them. CDR1 and CDR2 (germline): LNHDA, SQIVND (reference sequence). The CDR3 is made up of 15 amino acids. The complete variable domain, with remaining parts taken from reference TRBV19 and TRBJ1-5, reads DGGITQSPKYLFRKEGQNVTLSCEQNLNHDAMYWYRQDPGQGLRLIYYSQIVNDFQKGDIAEGYSVSREKKESFPLTVTSAQKNPTAFYLCASTPVPNGGQPQHFGDGTRLSIL.

The chain joins TRBV6-5 to TRBJ1-1; the match to TRBD1 covers 7 bases. V gave up 5 bases and J gave up 5 bases; unmatched junction bases: 5. There are 13 residues in the CDR3. CDR1 is MNHEY, CDR2 SVGAGI, per germline. CDR3 DNA: TGTGCCAGCAGTAAATCAGGGGGTACTGAAGCTTTCTTT. The encoded protein is CASSKSGGTEAFF.

The chain has TRBV12-3 or TRBV12-4 and TRBJ1-2; D is unclear. V lost 6 bases to trimming and J lost 2 bases, with 10 bases between them. CDR3 length: 13 amino acids. In DNA, the CDR3 is TGTGCCAGCAGGGAGGACGGAAACTATGGCTACACCTTC. It translates to CASREDGNYGYTF.

As to this clone: The identical CDR3 is also encoded by other nucleotide sequences in the sample. This rearrangement joins TRBV4-1 to TRBJ2-7; 10 bases fit TRBD1. This CDR3 comprises 15 residues. Germline V CDR1 and CDR2: MGHRA, YSYEKL. The V segment lost 1 base and the J segment 4 bases; nucleotides outside the gene matches: 4. The DNA for the CDR3 is TGCGCCAGCAGCCAAGCCGGGACAGGGGTATACGAGCAGTACTTC. Protein product: CASSQAGTGVYEQYF.

The V and J genes are TRBV2 and TRBJ2-7; 10 bases agree with TRBD1. There are 16 residues in the CDR3. The germline gives CDR1 SNHLY, CDR2 FYNNEI. J was trimmed by 4 bases and V by 3 bases; bases with no gene match: 9. In DNA, the CDR3 is TGTGCCAGCAGTGACCACCGGGACAGGGGATTGTACGAGCAGTACTTC. Translated, it gives CASSDHRDRGLYEQYF.

This clone was recorded once. This chain links TRBV7-9 with TRBJ2-1; 7 positions match TRBD2. Trimming cost V 5 bases and J 5 bases; bases outside gene matches: 12. CDR1 SEHNR and CDR2 FQNEAQ come from the germline V gene (reference sequence). The CDR3 spans 16 residues. The CDR3 DNA sequence: TGTGCCAGCAGCCGACTAGCCCCGGGCCATCACAATGAGCAGTTCTTC. Protein sequence: CASSRLAPGHHNEQFF.

The chain carries TRBV5-1 and TRBJ2-1, with D tentatively TRBD1 (6 bases). Germline V gene lookup returns CDR1 SGHRS and CDR2 YFSETQ. The V gene lost 4 bases and the J gene lost 5 bases, with 16 bases spanning the gap. The CDR3 sequence is 15 residues long. CDR3 nucleotide sequence: TGCGCCAGCAGCCTAGGTGGACAGAGGAACAATGAGCAGTTCTTC. Encoded protein: CASSLGGQRNNEQFF.

CDR3 residues: CASSPAGGVISYEQYF. The CDR3 region has the DNA TGTGCCAGCAGCCCCGCCGGCGGGGTGATATCCTACGAGCAGTACTTC. The rearrangement joins TRBV28 to TRBJ2-7; maybe TRBD2 (6 bases). CDR1 is MDHEN, CDR2 SYDVKM, per germline. The length of the CDR3 is 16 residues. V lost 6 bases and J 1 base, leaving 19 bases between the germline ends.

For this clone: Distinct nucleotide sequences in the sample also encode this CDR3. CDR3 protein: CASSYRGETQYF. The CDR3 DNA is TGTGCCAGCAGTTACAGGGGAGAGACCCAGTACTTC. The chain has TRBV6-5 and TRBJ2-5; the D gene is possibly TRBD1 (5 bases). The CDR3 is 12 residues long. V gave up 2 bases and J gave up 4 bases, with 5 bases separating them. Germline loops: CDR1 MNHEY, CDR2 SVGAGI.

V is TRBV2 and J is TRBJ2-3; weak D call: TRBD2 (6 bases). This CDR3 spans 15 amino acids. Trimming stripped 9 bases from V and 3 bases from J, with 19 bases between. CDR1 and CDR2 (germline): SNHLY, FYNNEI. CDR3 protein: CARQVGLHQTDTQYF. The CDR3 nucleotides read TGTGCCAGGCAGGTAGGACTACACCAAACAGATACGCAGTATTTT.

The V gene is TRBV19, the J gene TRBJ2-4; 11 positions match TRBD2. V shed 4 bases and J 15 bases; nucleotides not matched to a gene: 11. CDR3 length: 14 amino acids. CDR1 and CDR2 (germline): LNHDA, SQIVND (reference sequence). The DNA for the CDR3 is TGTGCCAGTAGTAAGACTAGCGGGGCAACTAGGGGGTACTTC. This translates into CASSKTSGATRGYF.

The chain has TRBV10-3 and TRBJ1-2; TRBD1 aligns across 9 bases. Unmatched junction bases numbered 1, after V lost 5 bases and J lost 3 bases. Germline CDR1 is ENHRY and CDR2 is SYGVKD. This CDR3 contains 13 residues. The CDR3 DNA follows: TGTGCCATCAGTCGACAGGGGGACTATGGCTACACCTTC. This gives the protein CAISRQGDYGYTF.

The chain employs TRBV4-1 and TRBJ2-3, with D hard to call. The V gene's germline CDR1 is MGHRA and CDR2 YSYEKL. The V end was cut by 0 bases, the J end by 2 bases, with 15 bases between. There are 17 residues in the CDR3. This CDR3 reads CASSQDWHPTLTDTQYF. CDR3 in DNA: TGCGCCAGCAGCCAAGATTGGCATCCAACCCTCACAGATACGCAGTATTTT.

The rearrangement joins TRBV28 to TRBJ2-1, with 10 bases aligning to TRBD2. The CDR3 extends over 16 amino acids. The germline V gene has CDR1 MDHEN and CDR2 SYDVKM. V was pared by 5 bases and J by 2 bases, with 6 bases of the junction left unmatched. In DNA form, the CDR3 reads TGTGCCAGCAGTGCATGGACTAGCGGTACCTACAATGAGCAGTTCTTC. It specifies CASSAWTSGTYNEQFF.

This clone was observed a few times. The V call is TRBV6-4, the J call TRBJ2-1; 9 nucleotides agree with TRBD2. V gave up 6 bases and J gave up 0 bases; unmatched junction bases: 3. Looked up from germline, CDR1 is MRHNA and CDR2 is SNTAGT. The CDR3 is made up of 15 amino acids. The CDR3 coding sequence is TGTGCCAGCAGCCCTAGCGGGATCTCCTACAATGAGCAGTTCTTC. Translating gives CASSPSGISYNEQFF.

CDR3 sequence reads: CASSLLVGRAYEQYF. CDR3 bases: TGTGCCAGCAGCTTATTGGTTGGGAGGGCCTACGAGCAGTACTTC. The chain links TRBV7-2 to TRBJ2-7; 7 nucleotides line up with TRBD2. Trimming took 2 bases from V and 2 from J; bases not matched to a gene: 6. Germline CDR1 SGHTA, CDR2 FQGNSA. CDR3 size: 15 residues.

The CDR3 reads CATRGRGVYGYTF. In DNA, the CDR3 is TGTGCCACCCGGGGCAGGGGGGTCTATGGCTACACCTTC. The chain is built from TRBV28 and TRBJ1-2; 7 bases match TRBD1. Losses at the gene ends were 10 bases for V and 4 bases for J; bases not matched to a gene: 9. CDR1 is MDHEN and CDR2 is SYDVKM in the germline V gene. The CDR3 is 13 residues long.

This chain links TRBV15 with TRBJ1-4, with a tentative D call TRBD1 (6 bases). The CDR3 totals 16 residues. Trimming stripped 6 bases from V and 0 bases from J, with 14 bases between. The germline V gene encodes CDR1 LNHNV and CDR2 YYDKDF (reference sequence). The CDR3 DNA sequence: TGTGCCACCAGGGGGGACACGAAAGCAACTAATGAAAAACTGTTTTTT. Its translation: CATRGDTKATNEKLFF.

The chain recombines TRBV29-1 with TRBJ1-1, with no clear D. Trimming took off 1 base at V and 1 base at J, with 7 bases between the two ends. Germline V gives CDR1 SQVTM, CDR2 ANQGSEA. The CDR3 covers 13 residues. For the CDR3, the DNA is TGCAGCGTTGAAGGGCAAACGAACACTGAAGCTTTCTTT. Its translation is CSVEGQTNTEAFF.

The rearrangement joins TRBV11-2 to TRBJ2-1; D possibly corresponds to TRBD2 (6 bases). Germline-derived CDR1 and CDR2 are SGHAT and FQNNGV. This CDR3 has 15 residues. V dropped 1 base and J dropped 4 bases, with 11 bases sitting between them. The CDR3 spells CASSLVAAVYNEQFF. CDR3 DNA: TGTGCCAGCAGCTTAGTAGCGGCGGTGTACAATGAGCAGTTCTTC.

In this sample, this clone turned up once. This sequence joins TRBV4-1 and TRBJ1-3, with D possibly being TRBD1 (6 bases). The ends were cut back, 3 bases at V and 2 bases at J, with 8 bases in the middle. The CDR3 spans 14 residues. CDR1 MGHRA and CDR2 YSYEKL come from the germline V gene. The CDR3 here is CASSQAGAGNTIYF. As DNA, the CDR3 is TGCGCCAGCAGCCAGGCAGGGGCTGGAAACACCATATATTTT.

This clone was recorded only once. The rearrangement uses TRBV18 and TRBJ1-1; 10 bases match TRBD1. CDR1 is KGHSH, CDR2 LQKENI, per germline. V shed 5 bases, J shed 6 bases, and the junction held 3 bases outside the gene matches. This CDR3 is 13 amino acids long. The CDR3 nucleotides are TGTGCCAGCTCATTGACAGGGGGCCCTGAAGCTTTCTTT. Its protein is CASSLTGGPEAFF.

This clone was picked up a small number of times. The rearrangement uses TRBV5-1 and TRBJ1-4, with a tentative D call TRBD1 (5 bases). The CDR3 is 13 amino acids. Trimming took off 5 bases at V and 8 bases at J, with 13 bases between the two ends. The germline V gene has CDR1 SGHRS and CDR2 YFSETQ. CDR3 protein: CASRARVEEKLFF. CDR3 DNA: TGCGCCAGCAGAGCCAGGGTTGAGGAAAAACTGTTTTTT.